This T cell receptor (beta chain) was sequenced for a study of regulatory T cells in long-lasting Graves disease. General study results and limits: Thyroid tissue went unexamined; only peripheral blood was analyzed. Authors noted too few samples as a limitation. Less diverse TCR repertoires were seen in persistent Graves' patients than in newly diagnosed ones.

This clonotype was recorded at least ten times. Its antigen is still unknown. Investigators prepared the TCR beta libraries by applying iRepertoire HTBI primers and Arm-PCR of CDR3 regions. TCRdb redid the calling of the multiplex PCR reads with MiXCR, one entry per CDR3 protein. This sample has roughly 490,000 distinct CDR3 sequences, with approximately 22% found just once. The sample's time point: persistent/refractory GD, antithyroid drugs over 5 years with positive TRAb. PBMCs were the source of the RNA used for TCR sequencing. Enrollment of patients was through an endocrinology department in Xi'an, China. The source material was peripheral blood mononuclear cells (PBMCs), sampled when the disease was refractory, from a patient treated with antithyroid drugs. The origin of this receptor is a female donor with Graves disease.

The CDR3 here is CSARNGETQYF. CDR3 nucleotide sequence: TGCAGTGCTAGAAACGGGGAGACCCAGTACTTC. V gene TRBV20-1 combines with J gene TRBJ2-5; no clear D gene. Looked up from germline, CDR1 is DFQATT and CDR2 is SNEGSKA (reference sequence). CDR3 length: 11 amino acids. V dropped 2 bases and J dropped 5 bases, with 6 bases sitting between them.